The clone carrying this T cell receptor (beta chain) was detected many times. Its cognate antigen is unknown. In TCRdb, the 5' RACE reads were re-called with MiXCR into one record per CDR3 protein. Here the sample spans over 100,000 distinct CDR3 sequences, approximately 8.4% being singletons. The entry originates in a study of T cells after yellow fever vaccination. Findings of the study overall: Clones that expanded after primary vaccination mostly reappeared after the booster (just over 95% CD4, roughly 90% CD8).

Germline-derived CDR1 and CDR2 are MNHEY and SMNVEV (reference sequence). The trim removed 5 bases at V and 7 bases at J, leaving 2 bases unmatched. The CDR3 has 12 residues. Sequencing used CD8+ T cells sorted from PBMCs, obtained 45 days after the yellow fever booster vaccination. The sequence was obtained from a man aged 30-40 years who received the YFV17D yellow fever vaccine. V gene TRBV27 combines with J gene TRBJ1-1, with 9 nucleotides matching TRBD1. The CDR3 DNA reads TGTGCCAGCAGTGGGACAGGGTTTGAAGCTTTCTTT. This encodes CASSGTGFEAFF.